Below, 11 T cell receptor beta chains from the same sample are listed, as sequenced in a study of cytomegalovirus exposure and HLA in healthy donors. Primers for the PCR totalled 60 Vbeta and 13 Jbeta. The data were produced by immunoSEQ multiplex PCR, yet TCRdb's version contains in-frame clones alone and is incomplete. The data show fewer than 130,000 clones, approximately 82% seen once. Sequencing was performed on PBMCs. These receptors were obtained from a man in his thirties or forties in good health and CMV-seropositive.

This CDR3 is CASSLVAASNEQFF. The CDR3, as DNA: TGTGCCAGCAGCTTAGTAGCAGCCAGCAATGAGCAGTTCTTC. The chain has TRBV7-2 and TRBJ2-1; D call uncertain. Trimming pared 1 base from V and 6 bases from J, leaving 10 bases between. CDR1 and CDR2 from the germline V gene are SGHTA and FQGNSA. CDR3 length equals 14 residues.

The V and J genes are TRBV6-6 and TRBJ2-5; possibly TRBD1 for D (6 bases). CDR3 length: 13 residues. The V gene lost 7 bases and the J gene lost 4 bases, with 13 bases spanning the gap. In germline, CDR1 is MNHNY, CDR2 SVGAGI (reference sequence). The CDR3 DNA follows: TGTGCCAGCAAAACAGGGTCCGGAGAGACCCAGTACTTC. Translation: CASKTGSGETQYF.

The chain couples TRBV2 to TRBJ1-3, with D perhaps matching TRBD1 (6 bases). The CDR3 spans 15 residues. Germline CDR1 and CDR2: SNHLY and FYNNEI. The germline V and J ends were trimmed by 3 bases and 0 bases, with 9 bases remaining between them. The CDR3: CASSERGFSGNTIYF. CDR3 bases: TGTGCCAGCAGTGAGAGGGGGTTCTCTGGAAACACCATATATTTT.

The J gene is TRBJ1-2, the V gene TRBV4-1, with TRBD1 as a possible D gene (6 bases). Trimming removed 7 bases from V and 4 bases from J, with 13 bases in between. This CDR3 has 13 amino acids. The germline gives CDR1 MGHRA, CDR2 YSYEKL. The CDR3 bases are TGCGCCAGCAAGGCAGGGGCCCGCTATGGCTACACCTTC. The encoded protein is CASKAGARYGYTF.

There are a few counts of this clone. V usage is TRBV6-6 and J usage is TRBJ1-1, with TRBD1 as a possible D gene (5 bases). The germline V gene has CDR1 MNHNY and CDR2 SVGAGI (reference sequence). The V end lost 2 bases, the J end lost 0 bases, and 13 bases lay between the germline ends. The CDR3 is 16 amino acids. CDR3 in DNA: TGTGCCAGCAGTTACCCTAAAAGGGGATTGAACACTGAAGCTTTCTTT. Residues: CASSYPKRGLNTEAFF.

The chain couples TRBV7-2 to TRBJ2-3; TRBD2 agrees at 7 bases. The CDR3 is made up of 14 amino acids. V trimming: 5 bases; J trimming: 9 bases; junction bases outside the gene matches: 11. Per the germline V gene, CDR1 is SGHTA and CDR2 is FQGNSA. In nucleotides, the CDR3 is TGTGCCAGCAGCGCGGCCCACTGGGAGGGGACGCAGTATTTT. Protein: CASSAAHWEGTQYF.

The chain uses TRBV10-3 and TRBJ1-5; 9 nucleotides align to TRBD1. The V and J ends lost 8 bases and 6 bases, in that order; junction bases with no gene match: 5. Germline V gene data show CDR1 as ENHRY and CDR2 as SYGVKD. The CDR3 extends over 13 amino acids. The CDR3 DNA reads TGTGCCATCGGGACAGGGTTTGCTCAGCCCCAGCATTTT. Encoded protein: CAIGTGFAQPQHF.

The V and J genes are TRBV27 and TRBJ1-5, with D unclear. Trimming removed 5 bases from V and 0 bases from J, with 5 bases in between. From germline, CDR1 is MNHEY and CDR2 SMNVEV (reference sequence). This CDR3 has 13 amino acids. CDR3 bases: TGTGCCAGCAGTACAAATAGCAATCAGCCCCAGCATTTT. Encoded protein: CASSTNSNQPQHF.

This clone was picked up one time. The chain employs TRBV18 and TRBJ1-4, with 9 bases aligning to TRBD1. This CDR3 is 12 amino acids long. Per the germline V gene, CDR1 is KGHSH and CDR2 is LQKENI. V lost 5 bases and J lost 8; bases outside the gene matches: 0. CDR3 sequence (DNA): TGTGCCAGCTCAGGACAGGGGGAAAAACTGTTTTTT. Its protein is CASSGQGEKLFF.

The chain is built from TRBV4-1 and TRBJ1-1; D possibly corresponds to TRBD1 (6 bases). The length of the CDR3 is 16 residues. Trimming left V 0 bases short and J 4 bases short, with 15 bases between. The germline gives CDR1 MGHRA, CDR2 YSYEKL. The CDR3 protein is CASSQDRTQGSTEAFF. DNA for the CDR3: TGCGCCAGCAGCCAAGATCGGACACAGGGCTCCACTGAAGCTTTCTTT.

The gene calls are TRBV9 and TRBJ2-7; 10 bases are shared with TRBD1. The CDR3 has 15 amino acids. V was clipped by 2 bases and J by 2 bases; unmatched bases: 4. The germline gives CDR1 SGDLS, CDR2 YYNGEE. CDR3 nucleotides: TGTGCCAGCAGCGTGGGGACAGGGGAGACCTACGAGCAGTACTTC. Translating it yields CASSVGTGETYEQYF.